One sample yielded the 7 T cell receptor beta chains listed below, sequenced in a study of T cell responses to AZD1222 COVID-19 vaccine. Data came from immunoSEQ multiplex PCR; TCRdb stores just in-frame clones and leaves some out. The table lists about 94,000 clones, 85% to 90% of them singletons. The starting material was peripheral blood, obtained 28 days after the second AZD1222 dose. These receptors were collected from an adult who received the AZD1222 COVID-19 vaccine.

This sequence joins TRBV29-1 and TRBJ1-4, with a tentative D call TRBD1 (6 bases). Per the germline V gene, CDR1 is SQVTM and CDR2 is ANQGSEA. This CDR3 contains 12 residues. The V end was cut by 6 bases, the J end by 8 bases, with 13 bases between. The CDR3 region has the DNA TGCAGCGTGGGGGGCCCCTGGGAAAAACTGTTTTTT. The encoded protein is CSVGGPWEKLFF.

This chain links TRBV7-2 with TRBJ1-2; D is perhaps TRBD1 (5 bases). Germline loops: CDR1 SGHTA, CDR2 FQGNSA. The CDR3 runs 14 residues. Trimming took 5 bases from V and 2 from J, leaving 12 bases between them. The CDR3 nucleotides are TGTGCCAGCAGCCCCCAGACAGAGAACTATGGCTACACCTTC. Protein product: CASSPQTENYGYTF. Full variable domain (remainder filled in from reference TRBV7-2 and TRBJ1-2): GAGVSQSPSNKVTEKGKDVELRCDPISGHTALYWYRQSLGQGLEFLIYFQGNSAPDKSGLPSDRFSAERTGGSVSTLTIQRTQQEDSAVYLCASSPQTENYGYTFGSGTRLTVV.

The genes are TRBV19 and TRBJ2-5; D is perhaps TRBD1 (5 bases). The CDR3 spans 12 residues. Germline lookup yields CDR1 LNHDA and CDR2 SQIVND (reference sequence). The V end was cut by 6 bases, the J end by 2 bases, with 7 bases between. The CDR3 DNA follows: TGTGCCAGTAGGACAGCTCAAGAGACCCAGTACTTC. It codes for CASRTAQETQYF.

This clone was counted a few times. J is TRBJ1-5 and V is TRBV12-3 or TRBV12-4; D unclear. The CDR3 is 13 amino acids. The V end was cut by 5 bases, the J end by 6 bases, with 11 bases between. Here the CDR3 DNA reads TGTGCCAGCAGTCTTATGGTTTCTCAGCCCCAGCATTTT. The encoded protein is CASSLMVSQPQHF.

This clone appeared a single time. The chain is built from TRBV25-1 and TRBJ1-3, with 7 bases matching TRBD1. V gave up 6 bases and J gave up 2 bases; unmatched junction bases: 7. The CDR3 totals 15 residues. The germline gives CDR1 MGHDK, CDR2 SYGVNS. Written as DNA, the CDR3 is TGTGCCAGCAGCGGCACAGGGGATCCTGGAAACACCATATATTTT. It codes for CASSGTGDPGNTIYF.

The chain uses TRBV11-2 and TRBJ2-2; either TRBD1 or TRBD2 may supply D (5 bases each). Germline loops: CDR1 SGHAT, CDR2 FQNNGV. This CDR3 is 15 amino acids long. V was trimmed by 5 bases and J by 1 base, leaving 11 bases between them. The CDR3 loop reads CASSPGQLNTGELFF. The CDR3 DNA reads TGTGCCAGCAGCCCGGGGCAGTTGAACACCGGGGAGCTGTTTTTT.

This clone showed up just a few times. This chain connects TRBV7-3 to TRBJ2-1; D might be TRBD1 or TRBD2, each matching 6 bases. Deletions cut 2 bases from V and 8 bases from J, with 16 bases between. Per germline, CDR1 SGHTA and CDR2 FQGTGA. The CDR3 is 15 amino acids. DNA for the CDR3: TGTGCCAGCAGCTTAGGGGGCCGGGAGAACGATGAGCAGTTCTTC. Encoded protein: CASSLGGRENDEQFF.